Each of the 18 T cell receptor beta chains below was sequenced from the same sample in a study of T cells in Graves' hyperthyroidism and ophthalmopathy. Amplified TCR beta CDR3 regions derived from RNA transcripts. Initially, a first-round RT-PCR of the TCR CDR3 employed the HTBI primer set. TCRdb itself ran the multiplex PCR reads through MiXCR, one entry per CDR3 protein. There are under 400,000 distinct CDR3 sequences in the sample; roughly 20% occur only once, and under 55% lies in the top ten. Material: blood. The receptors derive from a woman between 45 and 65 years old with Graves' hyperthyroidism.

This clonotype was picked up one time. The V call is TRBV28, the J call TRBJ2-1; D is perhaps TRBD1 or TRBD2 (5 bases each). The CDR3 is 14 amino acids. V dropped 10 bases and J dropped 3 bases, with 16 bases sitting between them. Germline CDR1 is MDHEN and CDR2 is SYDVKM. CDR3 sequence reads: CATGRPTLYNEQFF. The CDR3 DNA is TGTGCCACGGGACGGCCAACCCTCTACAATGAGCAGTTCTTC. The whole variable domain, remainder taken from reference TRBV28 and TRBJ2-1, is DVKVTQSSRYLVKRTGEKVFLECVQDMDHENMFWYRQDPGLGLRLIYFSYDVKMKEKGDIPEGYSVSREKKERFSLILESASTNQTSMYLCATGRPTLYNEQFFGPGTRLTVL.

This chain uses TRBV6-1 with TRBJ2-6, with 7 bases that match TRBD1. Germline CDR1 and CDR2: MNHNS and SASEGT. V shed 6 bases, J shed 2 bases, and the junction held 7 bases outside the gene matches. The CDR3 loop spans 16 amino acids. CDR3: CASSPRQGAGANVLTF. The CDR3 DNA reads as TGTGCCAGCAGCCCAAGACAGGGCGCTGGGGCCAACGTCCTGACTTTC.

The V gene is TRBV4-1, the J gene TRBJ2-1, with no clear D. Germline CDR1 MGHRA, CDR2 YSYEKL. V was clipped by 10 bases and J by 7 bases, with 14 bases between them. The CDR3 extends over 12 amino acids. This CDR3 reads CATLSFGNEQFF. The DNA for the CDR3 is TGCGCCACCCTGAGTTTCGGTAATGAGCAGTTCTTC.

This clonotype was counted only a few times. The chain is built from TRBV30 and TRBJ2-7; 12 nucleotides align to TRBD2. Per germline, CDR1 GTSNPN and CDR2 SVGIG (reference sequence). The CDR3 has 13 amino acids. After removal of 4 bases from V and 4 bases from J, the junction contained 2 bases not matched to a gene. CDR3 sequence reads: CAWTTSGGYEQYF. The CDR3 coding sequence is TGTGCCTGGACAACTAGCGGGGGGTACGAGCAGTACTTC. Full variable domain (rest looked up from reference TRBV30 and TRBJ2-7): SQTIHQWPATLVQPVGSPLSLECTVEGTSNPNLYWYRQAAGRGLQLLFYSVGIGQISSEVPQNLSASRPQDRQFILSSKKLLLSDSGFYLCAWTTSGGYEQYFGPGTRLTVT.

At least ten counts were recorded for this clonotype. The chain combines TRBV3-1 with TRBJ2-7; 9 nucleotides match TRBD2. This CDR3 comprises 17 residues. CDR1 is LGHDT and CDR2 is YNNKEL in the germline V gene (reference sequence). The V segment lost 1 base and the J segment 4 bases; nucleotides outside the gene matches: 11. CDR3 loop: CASSQAASGNGRYEQYF. The CDR3 region has the DNA TGTGCCAGCAGCCAAGCCGCTAGCGGGAACGGAAGATACGAGCAGTACTTC.

This clonotype was observed at least ten times. The genes are TRBV12-3 or TRBV12-4 and TRBJ2-3; 7 bases align to TRBD2. The CDR3 extends over 14 amino acids. V shed 7 bases, J shed 3 bases, and the junction held 7 bases outside the gene matches. The chain's CDR3 is CASTLGGVTDTQYF. For the CDR3, the DNA is TGTGCCAGCACCCTTGGGGGGGTTACAGATACGCAGTATTTT.

This clonotype turned up a few times. The chain recombines TRBV5-5 with TRBJ1-1, with TRBD1 as a possible D gene (5 bases). The ends were cut back, 7 bases at V and 4 bases at J, with 20 bases in the middle. The CDR3 runs to 15 residues. CDR1 is SGHKS, CDR2 YYEKEE, per germline (reference sequence). CDR3 coding DNA: TGTGCCAGCGCTGCATCCCCCTTGGGGGTCACTGAAGCTTTCTTT. The encoded protein is CASAASPLGVTEAFF.

The rearrangement links TRBV5-6 to TRBJ2-6; D ambiguous. This CDR3 spans 14 amino acids. Trimming stripped 6 bases from V and 0 bases from J, with 7 bases between. The germline CDR1 and CDR2 sequences are SGHDT and YYEEEE. This chain's CDR3 is CASNQTSGANVLTF. In DNA form, the CDR3 reads TGTGCCAGCAACCAGACCTCTGGGGCCAACGTCCTGACTTTC.

This clonotype was detected ten times or more. The chain employs TRBV7-9 and TRBJ2-1, with D possibly matching TRBD2 (5 bases). This CDR3 is 15 amino acids long. V lost 5 bases, J lost 2 bases, and 13 bases lay in between. Germline V gene data show CDR1 as SEHNR and CDR2 as FQNEAQ (reference sequence). CDR3 DNA: TGTGCCAGCAGCCTAGAGGGCCCCACCTACAATGAGCAGTTCTTC. This codes for CASSLEGPTYNEQFF.

There are many counts of this clonotype. The chain has TRBV7-9 and TRBJ1-2; possibly TRBD1 for D (5 bases). Germline CDR1 SEHNR, CDR2 FQNEAQ (reference sequence). V was pared by 1 base and J by 2 bases, with 11 bases between. CDR3 length equals 15 residues. CDR3 sequence: CASSLDAQGNYGYTF. CDR3 bases: TGTGCCAGCAGCTTAGACGCGCAGGGCAACTATGGCTACACCTTC.

This clonotype appeared a few times. The V call is TRBV19, the J call TRBJ2-2; no reliable D call. Germline V gene data show CDR1 as LNHDA and CDR2 as SQIVND (reference sequence). This CDR3 is 12 amino acids long. Deletions cut 2 bases from V and 3 bases from J, with 1 base between. As DNA, the CDR3 is TGTGCCAGTAGTATATACACCGGGGAGCTGTTTTTT. This encodes CASSIYTGELFF.

This clonotype was seen ten or more times. CDR3 nucleotide sequence: TGTGCCAGCAGCCAAGGGACCTATGGAACTGAAGCTTTCTTT. Amino acids: CASSQGTYGTEAFF. The chain carries TRBV3-1 and TRBJ1-1; D is ambiguous. This CDR3 is built from 14 residues. V shed 1 base and J shed 5 bases, with 11 bases lying between them. Germline V lookup: CDR1 LGHDT, CDR2 YNNKEL (reference sequence).

This clonotype occurred a few times. This chain links TRBV13 with TRBJ2-2, with TRBD2 as a possible D gene (6 bases). The CDR3 sequence is 14 residues long. V was trimmed by 8 bases and J by 3 bases, leaving 13 bases between them. Looked up from germline, CDR1 is PRHDT and CDR2 is FYEKMQ (reference sequence). The CDR3 region is CASRRGGDTGELFF. DNA of the CDR3: TGTGCCAGCCGACGGGGCGGGGACACCGGGGAGCTGTTTTTT.

The CDR3 bases are TGTGCCAGCAGCCCCTCACTAGCCCTTAGCACAGATACGCAGTATTTT. The encoded protein is CASSPSLALSTDTQYF. The rearrangement joins TRBV7-3 to TRBJ2-3, with D tentatively TRBD2 (6 bases). The CDR3 runs 16 residues. V was clipped by 5 bases and J by 0 bases, with 15 bases between them. Germline V gives CDR1 SGHTA, CDR2 FQGTGA.

This clonotype appeared a few times. The chain has TRBV7-9 and TRBJ1-2, with D perhaps TRBD1 (5 bases). CDR3 size: 15 residues. CDR1 and CDR2 (germline): SEHNR, FQNEAQ (reference sequence). Trimming cost V 5 bases and J 8 bases, with 21 bases left between them. The CDR3 region is CASSGPDRDLRGYTF. The CDR3 DNA reads as TGTGCCAGCAGCGGGCCGGACCGGGACTTAAGGGGCTACACCTTC.

This clonotype was counted many times. This chain connects TRBV20-1 to TRBJ1-5, with TRBD1 as a possible D gene (5 bases). Germline assignment: CDR1 DFQATT and CDR2 SNEGSKA (reference sequence). V lost 3 bases and J 4 bases, leaving 10 bases between the germline ends. The CDR3 sequence is 13 residues long. The CDR3 region is CSASQGRNQPQHF. In DNA, the CDR3 is TGCAGTGCTAGTCAGGGACGGAATCAGCCCCAGCATTTT.

This clonotype has a handful of counts. The chain is built from TRBV3-1 and TRBJ2-7, with a possible D match to TRBD1 (5 bases). Trimming shortened V by 1 base and J by 4 bases, and 17 bases separated the two germline ends. The CDR3 runs 16 residues. Germline loops: CDR1 LGHDT, CDR2 YNNKEL (reference sequence). CDR3 amino acids: CASSQGAQVSTYEQYF. The CDR3 DNA reads as TGTGCCAGCAGCCAAGGGGCACAGGTTTCAACGTACGAGCAGTACTTC.

The chain combines TRBV12-3 or TRBV12-4 with TRBJ1-2, with D possibly being TRBD1 (6 bases). The CDR3 consists of 16 residues. V was pared by 2 bases and J by 8 bases, with 21 bases between. Here the CDR3 reads CASSLRGGRLVGGYTF. The CDR3, as DNA: TGTGCCAGCAGTTTAAGGGGGGGGAGGCTTGTGGGCGGCTACACCTTC.